This T cell receptor beta chain was recovered during a study of PD-L1 blockade in urothelial cancer. At the level of the study: The patients first took atezolizumab around 2014, receiving 1,200 mg intravenously every 3 weeks.

The germline CDR1 and CDR2 sequences are SGHKS and YYEKEE (reference sequence). The CDR3 has 14 amino acids. The V gene end was trimmed by 4 bases and the J gene end by 3 bases; junction bases not matched to a gene: 5. Profiled with immunoSEQ multiplex PCR; TCRdb holds only in-frame clones, not every one. The profile shows 45,000 to 55,000 clones, approximately 84% of them singletons. Time point denoted: peripheral blood 6 weeks after treatment start. The sample in question was PBMCs, obtained around atezolizumab (anti-PD-L1) treatment. This receptor was taken from a man between 60 and 75 years old with urothelial cancer. This chain uses TRBV5-5 with TRBJ2-3; TRBD1 agrees at 7 bases. CDR3 coding DNA: TGTGCCAGCAGCGCCGACAGGGTAACAGATACGCAGTATTTT. Translating gives CASSADRVTDTQYF.